Presented here are 21 T cell receptor beta chains from one specimen sequenced in a study of control samples from healthy donors and cancer patients. The table came from immunoSEQ multiplex PCR; TCRdb's copy has only in-frame clones and leaves some out. The sample holds some 37,000 clones, 80% to 95% seen once. The sequenced material came from blood. These receptors were obtained from a woman aged 50 to 60 in good health.

The CDR3 region is CAITFEPGTAQNYGYTF. The CDR3 DNA sequence: TGTGCCATCACCTTTGAGCCCGGGACAGCTCAAAACTATGGCTACACCTTC. The V and J genes are TRBV10-3 and TRBJ1-2; 7 nucleotides match TRBD1. This CDR3 region has 17 residues. The germline V gene encodes CDR1 ENHRY and CDR2 SYGVKD. J lost 2 bases, V lost 7 bases, and 16 bases had no gene match.

V and J are TRBV6-5 and TRBJ2-1, with a weak D call TRBD1 (5 bases). There are 14 residues in the CDR3. Germline values: CDR1 MNHEY, CDR2 SVGAGI. With 5 bases removed from V and 9 bases from J, the gap between germline ends came to 17 bases. CDR3 DNA sequence: TGTGCCAGCAGTCGGGCAGGGTTTTCTAGTGAGCAGTTCTTC. It yields the protein CASSRAGFSSEQFF.

This chain joins TRBV24-1 and TRBJ1-1; the D is unclear. This CDR3 region has 12 residues. Trimming took off 4 bases at V and 1 base at J, with 3 bases between the two ends. Germline V gene lookup returns CDR1 KGHDR and CDR2 SFDVKD. The CDR3 bases are TGTGCCACCAGTGACAAGAACACTGAAGCTTTCTTT. Translating it yields CATSDKNTEAFF.

A single count supports this clone. This chain joins TRBV5-1 and TRBJ1-3; D uncertain. The V gene lost 2 bases and the J gene lost 0 bases, with 6 bases spanning the gap. CDR1 is SGHRS, CDR2 YFSETQ, per germline. The CDR3 is 14 amino acids. The CDR3 region has the DNA TGCGCCAGCAGCTTAACGGCCTCTGGAAACACCATATATTTT. Translated: CASSLTASGNTIYF.

Within the sample, this clone is medium-sized. The chain carries TRBV7-2 and TRBJ2-4; no clear D gene. With 5 bases removed from V and 9 bases from J, the gap between germline ends came to 20 bases. This CDR3 has 15 amino acids. In germline, CDR1 is SGHTA, CDR2 FQGNSA. CDR3 DNA sequence: TGTGCCAGCAGCCCGATGGCCAGTGAAAATGGCATTCAGTACTTC. Translating gives CASSPMASENGIQYF.

This clone has only one observation. This chain uses TRBV29-1 with TRBJ1-3, with 11 bases lining up with TRBD1. This CDR3 is built from 16 residues. After removal of 2 bases from V and 3 bases from J, the junction contained 6 bases not matched to a gene. Germline CDR1 SQVTM, CDR2 ANQGSEA. The CDR3 DNA reads as TGCAGCGTTGAACCGGACAGGGGGCTCGATGGAAACACCATATATTTT. This gives the protein CSVEPDRGLDGNTIYF.

The chain is built from TRBV18 and TRBJ1-6; no definite D call. The CDR3 loop spans 13 amino acids. V was shortened by 3 bases and J by 7 bases, with 7 bases between the two germline ends. Germline loops: CDR1 KGHSH, CDR2 LQKENI. CDR3 sequence reads: CASSPGRNSPLHF. The CDR3 DNA reads TGTGCCAGCTCACCTGGCAGAAATTCACCCCTCCACTTT. The full variable domain, with the rest looked up from reference TRBV18 and TRBJ1-6, is NAGVMQNPRHLVRRRGQEARLRCSPMKGHSHVYWYRQLPEEGLKFMVYLQKENIIDESGMPKERFSAEFPKEGPSILRIQQVVRGDSAAYFCASSPGRNSPLHFGNGTRLTVT.

The chain combines TRBV6-6 with TRBJ2-1; no clear D gene. Trimming pared 4 bases from V and 6 bases from J, leaving 4 bases between. The CDR3 has 11 residues. CDR1 is MNHNY and CDR2 is SVGAGI in the germline V gene (reference sequence). The CDR3 here is CASSLSNEQFF. The CDR3 nucleotides read TGTGCCAGCAGTTTGTCCAATGAGCAGTTCTTC.

The rearrangement joins TRBV4-2 to TRBJ2-1; perhaps TRBD2 as D (6 bases). The germline V gene has CDR1 LGHNA and CDR2 YNFKEQ. This CDR3 comprises 16 residues. The ends were cut back, 4 bases at V and 0 bases at J, with 13 bases in the middle. The CDR3 coding sequence is TGTGCCAGCAGCCCCCACACCGGGGGCTCCTACAATGAGCAGTTCTTC. Translating it yields CASSPHTGGSYNEQFF.

On this clone: A junction boundary mismatches the germline segment, possibly from a read error. The J gene is TRBJ1-4, the V gene TRBV4-1; the D gene is possibly TRBD1 (6 bases). CDR3 length: 15 amino acids. Germline V gives CDR1 MGHRA, CDR2 YSYEKL. The CDR3 sequence is CASSQEGTPKEKLFF. CDR3 bases: TGCGCCAGCAGCCAAGAGGGGACACCTAAAGAAAAACTGTTTTTT.

The V and J genes are TRBV5-1 and TRBJ2-5, with 9 bases aligning to TRBD2. The trim removed 4 bases at V and 4 bases at J, leaving 8 bases unmatched. This CDR3 has 15 amino acids. Germline V gene sequence: CDR1 SGHRS, CDR2 YFSETQ. The DNA of the CDR3 is TGCGCCAGCAGCAGCGGAGGCGGGGGGGCAGAGACCCAGTACTTC. Residues: CASSSGGGGAETQYF.

The rearrangement links TRBV5-8 to TRBJ2-4; no definite D call. Trimming removed 4 bases at V and 0 bases at J, with 11 bases between. This CDR3 has 15 amino acids. Germline assignment: CDR1 SGHTS and CDR2 YDEGEE. Here the CDR3 reads CASSGPATAKNIQYF. The CDR3 region has the DNA TGTGCCAGCAGCGGGCCCGCTACAGCCAAAAACATTCAGTACTTC.

This clone has a single count. This sequence joins TRBV29-1 and TRBJ2-5; 10 nucleotides match TRBD1. The CDR3 is 14 amino acids. J lost 2 bases, V lost 5 bases, and 5 bases had no gene match. Per germline, CDR1 SQVTM and CDR2 ANQGSEA. The CDR3 DNA sequence: TGCAGCGTTTACCCGGGACAGGGGCAAGAGACCCAGTACTTC. It codes for CSVYPGQGQETQYF.

The V gene is TRBV5-4, the J gene TRBJ1-3; D remains ambiguous. V was pared by 4 bases and J by 2 bases, with 10 bases between. The length of the CDR3 is 14 residues. CDR1 is SGHNT and CDR2 is YYREEE in the germline V gene (reference sequence). CDR3 region: CASSPAVAGNTIYF. The CDR3 nucleotides are TGTGCCAGCAGCCCTGCTGTTGCTGGAAACACCATATATTTT.

J is TRBJ2-1 and V is TRBV6-5; TRBD2 is a possible D gene (6 bases). CDR3 length: 14 residues. In germline, CDR1 is MNHEY, CDR2 SVGAGI. V was shortened by 1 base and J by 5 bases, with 9 bases between the two germline ends. CDR3 sequence (DNA): TGTGCCAGCAGTTACTATACTAGCCACAATGAGCAGTTCTTC. Protein sequence: CASSYYTSHNEQFF.

This clone has just one count. The chain has TRBV18 and TRBJ1-6; D ambiguous. The length of the CDR3 is 15 residues. Trimming pared 1 base from V and 0 bases from J, leaving 4 bases between. Germline V gene lookup returns CDR1 KGHSH and CDR2 LQKENI. The CDR3 nucleotides are TGTGCCAGCTCACCACAGGACTCCTATAATTCACCCCTCCACTTT. Translated: CASSPQDSYNSPLHF. Filled out from reference TRBV18 and TRBJ1-6, the complete variable domain reads NAGVMQNPRHLVRRRGQEARLRCSPMKGHSHVYWYRQLPEEGLKFMVYLQKENIIDESGMPKERFSAEFPKEGPSILRIQQVVRGDSAAYFCASSPQDSYNSPLHFGNGTRLTVT.

In its sample, this clone was seen once. V gene TRBV5-4 combines with J gene TRBJ2-3, with 8 bases that match TRBD2. There are 15 residues in the CDR3. CDR1 and CDR2 (germline): SGHNT, YYREEE (reference sequence). Trimming at V came to 4 bases and at J to 0 bases, leaving 4 bases not matched to a gene. The CDR3 sequence is CASSPGLASTDTQYF. The CDR3 DNA reads as TGTGCCAGCAGCCCCGGACTAGCCAGCACAGATACGCAGTATTTT.

This chain joins TRBV6-5 and TRBJ1-3, with no clear D. V lost 4 bases to trimming and J lost 0 bases, with 7 bases between them. Germline loops: CDR1 MNHEY, CDR2 SVGAGI. CDR3 length: 14 amino acids. CDR3 sequence (DNA): TGTGCCAGCAGTTCAGTCGTCTCTGGAAACACCATATATTTT. Protein: CASSSVVSGNTIYF.

J is TRBJ2-1 and V is TRBV12-3 or TRBV12-4; 12 bases agree with TRBD2. The V gene end was trimmed by 6 bases and the J gene end by 9 bases; junction bases not matched to a gene: 3. CDR3 length: 13 amino acids. CDR3: CASSRLAGVEQFF. CDR3 sequence (DNA): TGTGCCAGCAGCCGACTAGCGGGAGTTGAGCAGTTCTTC.

The chain is built from TRBV27 and TRBJ2-5; tentative D call: TRBD1 (5 bases). Germline lookup yields CDR1 MNHEY and CDR2 SMNVEV (reference sequence). Trimming stripped 5 bases from V and 2 bases from J, with 9 bases between. This CDR3 contains 13 residues. The CDR3 spells CASSRGPQETQYF. CDR3 bases: TGTGCCAGCAGTAGGGGCCCTCAAGAGACCCAGTACTTC.

The chain combines TRBV5-6 with TRBJ1-2; D remains ambiguous. The CDR3 is 12 amino acids. Germline V CDR1 and CDR2: SGHDT, YYEEEE. V lost 0 bases and J 7 bases, leaving 7 bases between the germline ends. CDR3 in DNA: TGTGCCAGCAGCTTGGGAAAAGGTGGCTACACCTTC. Encoded protein: CASSLGKGGYTF.